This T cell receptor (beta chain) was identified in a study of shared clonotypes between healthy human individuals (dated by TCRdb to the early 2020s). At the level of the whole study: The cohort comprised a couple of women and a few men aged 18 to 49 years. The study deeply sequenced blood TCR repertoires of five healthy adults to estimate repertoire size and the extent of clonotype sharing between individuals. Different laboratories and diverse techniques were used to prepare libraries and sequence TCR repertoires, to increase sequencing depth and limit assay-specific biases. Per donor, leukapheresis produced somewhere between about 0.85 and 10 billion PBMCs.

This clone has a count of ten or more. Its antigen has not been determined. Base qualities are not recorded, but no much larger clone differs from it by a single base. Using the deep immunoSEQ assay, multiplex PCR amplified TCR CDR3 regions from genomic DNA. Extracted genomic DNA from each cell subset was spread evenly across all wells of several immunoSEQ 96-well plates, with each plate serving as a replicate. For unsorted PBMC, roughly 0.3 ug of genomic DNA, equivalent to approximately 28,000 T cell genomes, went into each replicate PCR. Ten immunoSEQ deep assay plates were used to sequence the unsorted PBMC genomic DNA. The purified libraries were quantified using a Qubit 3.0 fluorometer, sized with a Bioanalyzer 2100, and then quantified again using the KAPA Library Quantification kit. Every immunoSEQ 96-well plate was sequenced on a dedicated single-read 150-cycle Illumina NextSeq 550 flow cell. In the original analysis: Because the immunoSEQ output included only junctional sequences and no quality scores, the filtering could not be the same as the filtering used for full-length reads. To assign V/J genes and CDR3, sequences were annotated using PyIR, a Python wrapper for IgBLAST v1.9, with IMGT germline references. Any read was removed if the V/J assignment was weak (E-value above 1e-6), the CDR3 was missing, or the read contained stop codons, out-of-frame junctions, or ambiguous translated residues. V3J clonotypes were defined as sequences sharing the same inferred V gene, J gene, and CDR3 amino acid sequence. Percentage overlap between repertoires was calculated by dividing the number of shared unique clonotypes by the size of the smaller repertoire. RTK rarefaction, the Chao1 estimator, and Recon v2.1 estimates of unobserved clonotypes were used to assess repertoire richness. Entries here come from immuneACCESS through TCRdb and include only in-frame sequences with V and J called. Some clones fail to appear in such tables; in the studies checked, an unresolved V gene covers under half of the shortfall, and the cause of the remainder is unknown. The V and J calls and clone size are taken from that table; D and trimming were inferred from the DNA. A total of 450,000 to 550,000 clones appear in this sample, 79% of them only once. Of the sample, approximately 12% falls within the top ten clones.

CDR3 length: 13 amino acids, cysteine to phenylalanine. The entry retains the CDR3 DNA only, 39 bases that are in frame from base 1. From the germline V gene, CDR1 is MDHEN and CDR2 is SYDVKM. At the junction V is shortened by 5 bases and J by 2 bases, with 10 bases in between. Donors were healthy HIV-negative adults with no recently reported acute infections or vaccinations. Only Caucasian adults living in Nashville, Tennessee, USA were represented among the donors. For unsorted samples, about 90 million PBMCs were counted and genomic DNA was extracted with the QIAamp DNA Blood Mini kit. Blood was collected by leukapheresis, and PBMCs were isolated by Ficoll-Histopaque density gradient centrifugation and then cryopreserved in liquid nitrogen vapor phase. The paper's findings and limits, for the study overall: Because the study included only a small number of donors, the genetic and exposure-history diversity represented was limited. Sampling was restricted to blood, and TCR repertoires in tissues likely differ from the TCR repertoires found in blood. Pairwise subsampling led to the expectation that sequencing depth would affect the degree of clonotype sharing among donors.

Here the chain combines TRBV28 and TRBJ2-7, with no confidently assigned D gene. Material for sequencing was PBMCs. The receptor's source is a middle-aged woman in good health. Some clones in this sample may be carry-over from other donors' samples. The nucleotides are TGTGCCAGCAGTAACTTAGCAACCTACGAGCAGTACTTC. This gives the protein CASSNLATYEQYF.